This T cell receptor beta chain was captured in a study of blood T cells in healthy people across ages. The study, taken as a whole, reports: Any conclusive comparison of naive versus antigen-experienced cells was prevented by using unsorted PBMCs. In these data, TCR beta diversity tracked strongly with naive T cell percentage. Both naive CD4+ cell counts and diversity were greater in long-lived donors than in aged donors.

Primers used in a second PCR of about 6 to 11 cycles were a sample-barcoded 5' primer and a J-beta primer mix. TCRdb reanalysed the 5' RACE reads using MiXCR and keeps one entry per CDR3 protein. This table holds hundreds of thousands of distinct CDR3 sequences, 29% found once. Donation came from healthy Caucasian individuals in Russia who were aged 6 to 90. The CDR3 runs to 13 residues. Germline CDR1 reads LGHNA; CDR2 reads YSLEER. This clonotype was counted between two and nine times. Its cognate antigen is unknown. The germline gene is not matched at one end of the junction; a read error may be the cause.

Sequenced: blood. V and J are TRBV4-3 and TRBJ1-2; D may be TRBD1 (5 bases). This receptor was identified in a woman of 80 years or more in good health. CDR3 region: CASSRGHNYSYTF. CDR3 bases: TGCGCCAGCAGCCGAGGACATAACTATAGCTACACCTTC.